What follows are 32 T cell receptor beta chains derived from one specimen sequenced in a study of blood T cell repertoires in COVID-19. Sequencing was performed with immunoSEQ multiplex PCR; in TCRdb, only in-frame clones are kept and a portion is missing. This sample has approximately 190,000 clones, with just over 85% found just once. The specimen sequenced was peripheral blood. Receptor source: a man at least 80 years old with acute or convalescent COVID-19.

The table lists this clone with a count of one. The V and J genes are TRBV15 and TRBJ2-1, with no clear D. V lost 4 bases to trimming and J lost 3 bases, with 13 bases between them. The CDR3 totals 15 residues. The germline CDR1 and CDR2 sequences are LNHNV and YYDKDF (reference sequence). CDR3 nucleotide sequence: TGTGCCACCAGCATACCCCCGGCGGACTACAATGAGCAGTTCTTC. Translating it yields CATSIPPADYNEQFF.

This clone came up once. This rearrangement joins TRBV5-3 to TRBJ1-2, with a tentative D call TRBD1 (5 bases). TRBV5-3 is an ORF; its function is uncertain. The ends were cut back, 0 bases at V and 5 bases at J, with 11 bases in the middle. The CDR3 extends over 14 amino acids. In DNA, the CDR3 is TGTGCCAGAAGCTTGGCAGGGCCACTTTATGGCTACACCTTC. Translation: CARSLAGPLYGYTF.

J is TRBJ2-1 and V is TRBV5-6, with D possibly matching TRBD2 (6 bases). This CDR3 is built from 13 residues. Germline V gene data show CDR1 as SGHDT and CDR2 as YYEEEE. Trimming shortened V by 6 bases and J by 9 bases, and 16 bases separated the two germline ends. In nucleotides, the CDR3 is TGTGCCAGCACCTTTCGATATAGCGGTGAGCAGTTCTTC. It yields the protein CASTFRYSGEQFF.

This clone was seen a few times. The chain carries TRBV7-6 and TRBJ2-2; maybe TRBD1 (6 bases). The V end lost 2 bases, the J end lost 6 bases, and 13 bases lay between the germline ends. CDR3 length: 15 residues. Germline CDR1 SGHVS, CDR2 FNYEAQ. The CDR3 spells CASSLRQGIAGELFF. The CDR3 nucleotides are TGTGCCAGCAGCTTAAGGCAGGGGATAGCCGGGGAGCTGTTTTTT.

Of note for this clone: This same CDR3 is encoded by further DNA sequences in the sample. The chain is built from TRBV9 and TRBJ2-2; possibly TRBD2 for D (6 bases). The germline gives CDR1 SGDLS, CDR2 YYNGEE. The CDR3 sequence is 14 residues long. V lost 0 bases to trimming and J lost 5 bases, with 8 bases between them. The CDR3 sequence: CASSVVGGTGELFF. Here the CDR3 DNA reads TGTGCCAGCAGCGTAGTCGGGGGAACCGGGGAGCTGTTTTTT.

V and J are TRBV5-1 and TRBJ2-7, with 11 positions matching TRBD1. Trimming at V came to 3 bases and at J to 7 bases, leaving 6 bases not matched to a gene. Germline values: CDR1 SGHRS, CDR2 YFSETQ. CDR3 length: 14 residues. This CDR3 is CASSYGQGASEQYV. As DNA, the CDR3 is TGCGCCAGCAGCTACGGACAGGGGGCATCGGAGCAGTACGTC.

Only one count was recorded for this clone. The chain is built from TRBV5-4 and TRBJ1-4, with 7 bases aligning to TRBD1. The ends lost 3 bases at V and 4 bases at J; junction bases unmatched: 6. Germline V gene sequence: CDR1 SGHNT, CDR2 YYREEE (reference sequence). The CDR3 runs 15 residues. CDR3 region: CASSSRQGINEKLFF. In DNA form, the CDR3 reads TGTGCCAGCAGCTCAAGACAGGGAATTAATGAAAAACTGTTTTTT.

V usage is TRBV27 and J usage is TRBJ2-7; 7 bases line up with TRBD1. This CDR3 comprises 15 residues. CDR1 is MNHEY, CDR2 SMNVEV, per germline (reference sequence). Trimming at V came to 6 bases and at J to 2 bases, leaving 10 bases not matched to a gene. The CDR3 DNA reads as TGTGCCAGCAGGGATTCCGGGACAGCCCCCTACGAGCAGTACTTC. This sequence encodes CASRDSGTAPYEQYF.

A single count supports this clone. The chain joins TRBV3-1 (or the pseudogene TRBV3-2) to TRBJ2-1, with 10 bases that match TRBD2. Losses at the gene ends were 3 bases for V and 12 bases for J; bases not matched to a gene: 8. Per germline, CDR1 LGHDT and CDR2 YNNKEL (reference sequence). The CDR3 is 14 residues long. The CDR3 region has the DNA TGTGCCAGCAGCCAGGCTCTAGCGGGAGTATGGCAGTTCTTC. Amino acids: CASSQALAGVWQFF.

The J gene is TRBJ2-5, the V gene TRBV5-1; no reliable D call. The CDR3 totals 15 residues. Germline loops: CDR1 SGHRS, CDR2 YFSETQ. The V end lost 4 bases, the J end lost 5 bases, and 18 bases lay between the germline ends. The DNA of the CDR3 is TGCGCCAGCAGCCCAGGTAGTGCTACCGACGAGACCCAGTACTTC. Translated, it gives CASSPGSATDETQYF.

The V gene is TRBV28, the J gene TRBJ2-7; the D gene is possibly TRBD1 (7 bases). The CDR3 has 15 residues. Germline CDR1 and CDR2: MDHEN and SYDVKM. V was trimmed by 7 bases and J by 4 bases, leaving 20 bases between them. DNA for the CDR3: TGTGCCAGCAAGGGGGCAGGCGGGACAGTGTACGAGCAGTACGTC. This sequence encodes CASKGAGGTVYEQYV.

This clone has only a few counts. The chain links TRBV27 to TRBJ2-7, with TRBD2 matching over 13 bases. V was pared by 4 bases and J by 6 bases, with 6 bases of the junction left unmatched. The CDR3 length is 15 residues. Germline V gives CDR1 MNHEY, CDR2 SMNVEV (reference sequence). The CDR3 spells CASSSWTSGRGEQYF. As DNA, the CDR3 is TGTGCCAGCAGTTCATGGACTAGCGGGAGAGGCGAGCAGTACTTC.

This clone has a handful of counts. The rearrangement joins TRBV27 to TRBJ2-3; D remains unclear. The V and J ends lost 9 bases and 7 bases respectively, with 14 bases between them. Germline V gene sequence: CDR1 MNHEY, CDR2 SMNVEV (reference sequence). The CDR3 has 12 residues. The CDR3: CASGASPHTQYF. The CDR3 DNA follows: TGTGCCAGTGGAGCCAGCCCCCATACGCAGTATTTT.

The gene calls are TRBV2 and TRBJ2-5, with D perhaps matching TRBD2 (7 bases). The CDR3 has 12 amino acids. With 8 bases removed from V and 5 bases from J, the gap between germline ends came to 12 bases. Looked up from germline, CDR1 is SNHLY and CDR2 is FYNNEI. This CDR3 is CASAGAGETQYF. The CDR3 DNA is TGTGCCAGCGCGGGGGCCGGGGAGACCCAGTACTTC.

This chain joins TRBV7-2 and TRBJ2-7; possible D gene TRBD1, 6 bases. The CDR3 runs 14 residues. Germline CDR1 reads SGHTA; CDR2 reads FQGNSA. V dropped 0 bases and J dropped 4 bases, with 10 bases sitting between them. The CDR3 sequence: CASSLAQGLYEQYV. The CDR3 DNA reads TGTGCCAGCAGCTTAGCGCAGGGGTTATACGAGCAGTACGTC.

The V gene is TRBV28, the J gene TRBJ1-5; a weak D match, TRBD1 (6 bases). CDR1 is MDHEN and CDR2 is SYDVKM in the germline V gene. This CDR3 comprises 17 residues. The V gene lost 5 bases and the J gene lost 0 bases, with 17 bases spanning the gap. The CDR3 protein is CASSNSGQTYSNQPQHF. CDR3 DNA sequence: TGTGCCAGCAGTAACAGCGGACAGACGTATAGCAATCAGCCCCAGCATTTT.

This chain links TRBV7-2 with TRBJ2-1; 14 bases line up with TRBD2. Germline V lookup: CDR1 SGHTA, CDR2 FQGNSA. This CDR3 has 15 residues. Unmatched junction bases numbered 4, after V lost 5 bases and J lost 7 bases. In DNA, the CDR3 is TGTGCCAGCAGCCTGGGACTAGCGGGAGTAAATGAGCAGTTCTTC. Residues: CASSLGLAGVNEQFF.

A note on this clone: An end of the junction does not agree with germline; a read error may underlie this. This rearrangement joins TRBV11-2 to TRBJ1-5; TRBD1 matches at 8 bases. Germline V gives CDR1 SGHAT, CDR2 FQNNGV. This CDR3 contains 13 residues. CDR3 residues: CASSLDRGQPQHF. CDR3 sequence (DNA): TGTGCCAGCAGCCTAGACAGGGGACAGCCCCAGCATTTT.

The V call is TRBV3-1 (or the pseudogene TRBV3-2), the J call TRBJ1-4, with a possible D match to TRBD1 (5 bases). Germline values: CDR1 LGHDT, CDR2 YNNKEL (reference sequence). Trimming stripped 7 bases from V and 0 bases from J, with 9 bases between. The CDR3 is 14 amino acids. CDR3 loop: CASTTQATNEKLFF. Here the CDR3 DNA reads TGTGCCAGCACAACACAGGCAACTAATGAAAAACTGTTTTTT.

The chain has TRBV12-3 or TRBV12-4 and TRBJ1-2; perhaps TRBD1 as D (6 bases). The germline V and J ends were trimmed by 2 bases and 8 bases, with 12 bases remaining between them. The CDR3 consists of 13 residues. The CDR3 coding sequence is TGTGCCAGCAGTTTACAGGGGTTGAGCGGCTACACCTTC. It is translated as CASSLQGLSGYTF.

The J gene is TRBJ1-1, the V gene TRBV28; D not certain. The V gene lost 6 bases and the J gene lost 0 bases, with 5 bases spanning the gap. Looked up from germline, CDR1 is MDHEN and CDR2 is SYDVKM. This CDR3 region has 12 residues. This CDR3 is CASRLVNTEAFF. In nucleotides, the CDR3 is TGTGCCAGCAGACTGGTGAACACTGAAGCTTTCTTT.

The chain links TRBV27 to TRBJ1-1, with D tentatively TRBD1 (5 bases). Deletions cut 5 bases from V and 1 base from J, with 8 bases between. This CDR3 is 13 amino acids long. Germline CDR1 MNHEY, CDR2 SMNVEV (reference sequence). The chain's CDR3 is CASSQTANTEAFF. In DNA, the CDR3 is TGTGCCAGCAGTCAGACAGCGAACACTGAAGCTTTCTTT.

This clone was found a few times. This chain links TRBV30 with TRBJ1-6, with no clear D. Deletions cut 3 bases from V and 6 bases from J, with 9 bases between. Germline V gene data show CDR1 as GTSNPN and CDR2 as SVGIG (reference sequence). The CDR3 consists of 13 residues. The CDR3 loop reads CAWRYSLNSPLHF. In nucleotides, the CDR3 is TGTGCCTGGAGGTATAGCCTTAATTCACCCCTCCACTTT. Together with reference TRBV30 and TRBJ1-6, the CDR3 gives the full variable domain: SQTIHQWPATLVQPVGSPLSLECTVEGTSNPNLYWYRQAAGRGLQLLFYSVGIGQISSEVPQNLSASRPQDRQFILSSKKLLLSDSGFYLCAWRYSLNSPLHFGNGTRLTVT.

This clone was counted once. This chain links TRBV12-3 or TRBV12-4 with TRBJ2-4; no clear D. Trimming stripped 3 bases from V and 4 bases from J, with 7 bases between. CDR3 length: 13 amino acids. CDR3 residues: CASSFGSKNIQYF. CDR3 in DNA: TGTGCCAGCAGTTTTGGCAGTAAAAACATTCAGTACTTC.

This clone was seen only a few times. The chain employs TRBV24-1 and TRBJ2-2, with 11 nucleotides matching TRBD2. Germline values: CDR1 KGHDR, CDR2 SFDVKD. The CDR3 totals 17 residues. With V trimmed by 3 bases and J by 1 base, 3 bases remained unmatched. CDR3 in DNA: TGTGCCACCAGTGATCCGGGACTAGCGGTGAACACCGGGGAGCTGTTTTTT. Its protein product is CATSDPGLAVNTGELFF.

This clone was detected once. V and J are TRBV5-1 and TRBJ2-5; TRBD2 matches at 8 bases. In germline, CDR1 is SGHRS, CDR2 YFSETQ. The CDR3 runs to 14 residues. V lost 2 bases and J lost 2; bases outside the gene matches: 2. CDR3 in amino acids: CASSFGGVQETQYF. DNA for the CDR3: TGCGCCAGCAGCTTCGGGGGGGTTCAAGAGACCCAGTACTTC.

The rearrangement links TRBV5-5 to TRBJ2-3; D is unresolved. Deletions cut 0 bases from V and 0 bases from J, with 8 bases between. Germline V lookup: CDR1 SGHKS, CDR2 YYEKEE (reference sequence). The CDR3 runs 15 residues. CDR3 protein: CASSLGPLSTDTQYF. The CDR3 DNA follows: TGTGCCAGCAGCTTGGGGCCGCTTAGCACAGATACGCAGTATTTT.

CDR3 nucleotide sequence: TGTGCCAGCAGCTCCATGGGGACTAACTACAATGAGCAGTTCTTC. It codes for CASSSMGTNYNEQFF. The chain has TRBV7-2 and TRBJ2-1, with 7 bases lining up with TRBD2. CDR1 is SGHTA and CDR2 is FQGNSA in the germline V gene. The CDR3 has 15 residues. V was pared by 4 bases and J by 3 bases, with 6 bases of the junction left unmatched.

The genes are TRBV27 and TRBJ2-7; TRBD2 is a possible D gene (6 bases). Germline CDR1 and CDR2: MNHEY and SMNVEV (reference sequence). CDR3 length equals 13 residues. Trimming pared 5 bases from V and 6 bases from J, leaving 14 bases between. The CDR3 here is CASSRLGEVEQYF. CDR3 DNA sequence: TGTGCCAGCAGTCGACTAGGGGAAGTCGAGCAGTACTTC.

This chain joins TRBV27 and TRBJ1-5, with a weak D call TRBD1 (5 bases). The germline V gene encodes CDR1 MNHEY and CDR2 SMNVEV (reference sequence). V lost 3 bases and J 0 bases, leaving 12 bases between the germline ends. The CDR3 is made up of 16 amino acids. The DNA for the CDR3 is TGTGCCAGCAGTTTCAAGACAGTCGATAGCAATCAGCCCCAGCATTTT. Translated, it gives CASSFKTVDSNQPQHF.

The rearrangement uses TRBV7-9 and TRBJ2-1; TRBD1 is a possible D gene (6 bases). The CDR3 is 17 amino acids. Deletions cut 0 bases from V and 4 bases from J, with 16 bases between. The germline V gene has CDR1 SEHNR and CDR2 FQNEAQ (reference sequence). The CDR3 DNA reads as TGTGCCAGCAGCTTAGCCTTAGGTGGGGGCGCATACAATGAGCAGTTCTTC. Translation: CASSLALGGGAYNEQFF.

The chain recombines TRBV10-3 with TRBJ1-1, with 12 bases fitting TRBD1. There are 17 residues in the CDR3. The germline V gene encodes CDR1 ENHRY and CDR2 SYGVKD. Germline trimming cut 9 bases from V and 0 bases from J; bases unmatched to any gene: 11. CDR3 in amino acids: CAIRDPGQGAMNTEAFF. The CDR3 DNA is TGTGCCATTCGGGATCCGGGACAGGGGGCAATGAACACTGAAGCTTTCTTT.